The rows below give T cell receptor beta chains drawn from one sample of a study of cytomegalovirus exposure and HLA in healthy donors. Sequencing used immunoSEQ multiplex PCR; TCRdb keeps in-frame clones, though not all of them. The profile covers 100,000 to 150,000 clones, with approximately 61% appearing a single time and roughly 1.6% taken by the ten largest. The sample was PBMCs. Receptor source: a man aged 25 to 40 in good health and CMV-seropositive. Each CDR3 is given with its conserved first and last residue. A D gene is named only where the DNA matches it firmly. Rows may omit the clone size; those that give it use once, few, many or a size class.

>TRBJ2-7|TRBD2|few|TRBV4-2
CASRPQAGGSHEQYF
TGTGCCAGCAGGCCTCAAGCGGGAGGGAGTCACGAGCAGTACTTC
>TRBJ1-3|.|.|TRBV27
CASSQQGFSGNTIYF
TGTGCCAGCAGCCAACAGGGTTTCTCTGGAAACACCATATATTTT
>TRBJ2-5|.|.|TRBV14
CASSQKRLVQETQYF
TGTGCCAGCAGCCAGAAGCGACTAGTTCAAGAGACCCAGTACTTC
>TRBJ2-7|TRBD2|once|TRBV7-8
CASSSPAGTPLEQYF
TGTGCCAGCAGCTCCCCAGCGGGGACTCCCCTCGAGCAGTACTTC
>TRBJ2-5|.|.|TRBV29-1
CSVQAVETQYF
TGCAGCGTACAAGCGGTGGAGACCCAGTACTTC
>TRBJ1-4|.|.|TRBV10-3
CAISPGAVKLFF
TGTGCCATCAGTCCCGGAGCTGTAAAACTGTTTTTT
>TRBJ2-3|TRBD1|.|TRBV28
CASSFPGTGGVLDTQYF
TGTGCCAGCAGTTTCCCCGGGACAGGGGGGGTGTTGGATACGCAGTATTTT
>TRBJ2-3|TRBD2|.|TRBV7-3
CASIHNGRSTDTQYF
TGTGCCAGCATCCATAACGGGAGGTCCACAGATACGCAGTATTTT
>TRBJ2-7|.|.|TRBV10-1
CASSGKQVWEQYF
TGCGCCAGCAGTGGGAAACAGGTCTGGGAGCAGTACTTC
>TRBJ2-7|.|.|TRBV7-2
CASSPGTPYEQYF
TGTGCCAGCAGCCCCGGGACACCCTACGAGCAGTACTTC
>TRBJ2-2|TRBD1|.|TRBV27
CASSNRGKNTGELFF
TGTGCCAGCAGTAACAGGGGGAAGAACACCGGGGAGCTGTTTTTT
>TRBJ1-1|TRBD1|.|TRBV7-9
CASSLVTGPTEAFF
TGTGCCAGCAGCTTAGTGACAGGGCCCACTGAAGCTTTCTTT
>TRBJ2-2|.|few|TRBV28
CASSPNWRDTGELFF
TGTGCCAGCAGTCCTAACTGGCGGGACACCGGGGAGCTGTTTTTT
>TRBJ1-5|.|.|TRBV5-5
CASKREGNQPQHF
TGTGCCAGCAAACGGGAGGGAAATCAGCCCCAGCATTTT
>TRBJ1-3|.|.|TRBV28
CASSLGGYSGNTIYF
TGTGCCAGCAGTTTAGGAGGGTACTCTGGAAACACCATATATTTT
>TRBJ1-5|TRBD1|.|TRBV7-6
CASSLNPGGSNQPQHF
TGTGCCAGCAGCTTAAACCCAGGGGGCTCGAATCAGCCCCAGCATTTT
>TRBJ1-4|TRBD1|.|TRBV28
CASSQAGGEKLFF
TGTGCCAGCAGCCAAGCAGGGGGTGAAAAACTGTTTTTT
>TRBJ1-2|.|.|TRBV28
CASSFLPDYGYTF
TGTGCCAGCAGTTTCCTCCCGGACTATGGCTACACCTTC
>TRBJ2-3|TRBD2|.|TRBV7-9
CASSTGPGLAFADTQYF
TGTGCCAGCAGCACAGGGCCGGGACTAGCGTTTGCAGATACGCAGTATTTT
>TRBJ1-4|.|.|TRBV5-1
CASSLLGVGEKLFF
TGCGCCAGCAGCTTGTTAGGGGTGGGTGAAAAACTGTTTTTT
>TRBJ2-7|.|.|TRBV11-2
CASSLETGSYEQYF
TGTGCCAGCAGCTTAGAGACAGGAAGCTACGAGCAGTACTTC
>TRBJ1-2|TRBD1|.|TRBV7-3
CASSLRGGLDYGYTF
TGTGCCAGCAGCTTAAGAGGGGGCCTTGACTATGGCTACACCTTC
>TRBJ2-5|TRBD2|once|TRBV4-3
CASSQARTSGSRETQYF
TGCGCCAGCAGCCAAGCCAGGACTAGCGGGAGCCGCGAGACCCAGTACTTC
>TRBJ1-2|TRBD1|.|TRBV2
CASSLTGGDYGYTF
TGTGCCAGCAGCCTCACAGGGGGCGACTATGGCTACACCTTC
>TRBJ1-1|.|.|TRBV20-1
CSARSVPEAFF
TGCAGTGCTAGAAGCGTGCCTGAAGCTTTCTTT
>TRBJ1-1|.|.|TRBV5-1
CASRQDMSWTLSTEAFF
TGCGCCAGCAGACAAGATATGTCCTGGACTTTGAGCACTGAAGCTTTCTTT
>TRBJ1-1|.|few|TRBV21-1
CASLPSAPGAEAFF
TGTGCCAGTCTTCCGAGTGCCCCAGGGGCTGAAGCTTTCTTT
>TRBJ1-2|.|.|TRBV27
CASSQFRGHYGYTF
TGTGCCAGCAGCCAATTCAGGGGCCACTATGGCTACACCTTC
>TRBJ2-7|TRBD2|.|TRBV10-3
CAISEGPAGGPKAYEQYF
TGTGCCATCAGTGAAGGGCCAGCGGGAGGGCCTAAGGCCTACGAGCAGTACTTC
>TRBJ1-6|TRBD1|.|TRBV19
CASNRQGGGSPLHF
TGTGCCAGTAACCGACAGGGGGGAGGTTCACCCCTCCACTTT
>TRBJ2-1|TRBD2|.|TRBV27
CASRRGLAGENEQFF
TGTGCCAGCCGGAGGGGACTAGCGGGAGAAAATGAGCAGTTCTTC
>TRBJ2-6|.|once|TRBV7-2
CASSPQGSGANVLTF
TGTGCCAGCAGCCCACAGGGCTCCGGGGCCAACGTCCTGACTTTC
>TRBJ2-2|TRBD2|.|TRBV4-2
CASIKTPGLAGGPNTGELFF
TGTGCCAGCATCAAGACCCCGGGACTAGCGGGAGGTCCGAACACCGGGGAGCTGTTTTTT
>TRBJ1-2|.|.|TRBV7-9
CASSSGIDYGYTF
TGTGCCAGCAGCTCAGGGATCGACTATGGCTACACCTTC
>TRBJ2-1|.|.|TRBV28
CASSFFGRKTYNEQFF
TGTGCCAGCAGTTTTTTCGGGAGAAAGACCTACAATGAGCAGTTCTTC
>TRBJ1-5|.|.|TRBV29-1
CSVGPVPHQPQHF
TGCAGCGTTGGTCCAGTCCCCCATCAGCCCCAGCATTTT
>TRBJ1-2|.|.|TRBV21-1
CASSKVSGFTGGYTF
TGTGCCAGCAGCAAAGTGTCCGGGTTCACTGGGGGCTACACCTTC
>TRBJ1-5|TRBD1|few|TRBV5-8
CASSLGSTGTEPQHF
TGTGCCAGCAGCTTGGGATCGACAGGGACGGAGCCCCAGCATTTT
>TRBJ1-2|.|.|TRBV19
CASRVVGIGESYGYTF
TGTGCCAGTCGGGTTGTGGGGATCGGGGAGAGCTATGGCTACACCTTC
>TRBJ1-5|.|.|TRBV27
CASRHTEWGNQPQHF
TGTGCCAGCAGACATACAGAATGGGGCAATCAGCCCCAGCATTTT
>TRBJ1-1|TRBD1|few|TRBV29-1
CSVVRDRGPLEAFF
TGCAGCGTTGTAAGGGACAGGGGTCCTCTCGAAGCTTTCTTT
>TRBJ1-1|TRBD1|few|TRBV10-3
CAISERDREFTEAFF
TGTGCCATCAGTGAACGTGACAGGGAATTCACTGAAGCTTTCTTT
>TRBJ2-7|TRBD2|few|TRBV29-1
CSVAAGGRGYEQYF
TGCAGCGTGGCAGCGGGGGGTAGGGGGTACGAGCAGTACTTC
>TRBJ1-5|TRBD1|.|TRBV19
CASSISGWDRDLHQPQHF
TGTGCCAGTAGTATTTCTGGATGGGACAGGGACTTACATCAGCCCCAGCATTTT
>TRBJ2-3|.|.|TRBV5-4
CASSYRGRGTDTQYF
TGTGCCAGCAGCTACCGCGGCAGGGGCACAGATACGCAGTATTTT
>TRBJ2-3|.|.|TRBV15
CATSRQKQGNTQYF
TGTGCCACCAGCAGGCAAAAACAGGGTAATACGCAGTATTTT